Following are 27 T cell receptor beta chains from one sample sequenced in a study of blood T cells in healthy people across ages. With a J-beta primer mix and a sample-barcoded 5' primer, a second PCR ran about 7 to 12 cycles. TCRdb re-called the 5' RACE reads through MiXCR, storing one row per CDR3 protein. Found here are 790,000 or so distinct CDR3 sequences, about half of them singletons; the top ten hold approximately 18%. Sequencing was done on a sample of blood. These receptor sequences come from an elderly man in good health.

V gene TRBV20-1 combines with J gene TRBJ1-1; D remains unclear. The CDR3 has 15 amino acids. Trimming removed 0 bases from V and 5 bases from J, with 16 bases in between. Looked up from germline, CDR1 is DFQATT and CDR2 is SNEGSKA (reference sequence). DNA for the CDR3: TGCAGTGCTAGAGATACTCGCGGGATTGGGACTGAAGCTTTCTTT. This translates into CSARDTRGIGTEAFF.

This clonotype was picked up a small number of times. This chain uses TRBV3-1 with TRBJ2-1; TRBD2 matches at 14 bases. Per the germline V gene, CDR1 is LGHDT and CDR2 is YNNKEL (reference sequence). The CDR3 is 16 residues long. V shed 3 bases, J shed 8 bases, and the junction held 6 bases outside the gene matches. Here the CDR3 DNA reads TGTGCCAGCAGCCAGAGGGGACTAGCGGGAGACTATGAGCAGTTCTTC. Its protein product is CASSQRGLAGDYEQFF.

This clonotype was recorded many times. The chain has TRBV5-1 and TRBJ2-3; no reliable D call. V lost 0 bases, J lost 2 bases, and 10 bases lay in between. Germline lookup yields CDR1 SGHRS and CDR2 YFSETQ. CDR3 size: 15 residues. In DNA form, the CDR3 reads TGCGCCAGCAGCTTGGAGGGCAGGCCCACAGATACGCAGTATTTT. This sequence encodes CASSLEGRPTDTQYF.

This sequence joins TRBV4-2 and TRBJ1-2, with TRBD1 matching over 7 bases. With 0 bases clipped from V and 4 bases from J, the junction kept 5 bases outside the gene matches. The CDR3 sequence is 15 residues long. Germline assignment: CDR1 LGHNA and CDR2 YNFKEQ. CDR3 DNA sequence: TGTGCCAGCAGCCAAGACAGGGGGGATGGCTATGGCTACACCTTC. It encodes CASSQDRGDGYGYTF.

There are a few counts of this clonotype. The CDR3 DNA is TGCGCCAGCAGCTTGGTGTTCCGGGGTAAAAACATTCAGTACTTC. It translates to CASSLVFRGKNIQYF. V usage is TRBV5-1 and J usage is TRBJ2-4, with D possibly TRBD2 on 5 matching bases. CDR1 is SGHRS and CDR2 is YFSETQ in the germline V gene. V gave up 0 bases and J gave up 4 bases, with 11 bases separating them. This CDR3 contains 15 residues.

DNA for the CDR3: TGTGCCAGCAGCTTCAGGACTAGCGCCAGCTACGAGCAGTACTTC. Encoded protein: CASSFRTSASYEQYF. This sequence joins TRBV6-2 or TRBV6-3 and TRBJ2-7; 9 bases align to TRBD2. J was trimmed by 3 bases and V by 6 bases; bases with no gene match: 9. This CDR3 contains 15 residues. The germline gives CDR1 MNHEY, CDR2 SVGEGT.

A remark on this clonotype: A much bigger clone sits one base away, suggesting this may be a read error. The V call is TRBV4-3, the J call TRBJ2-4; 13 bases are shared with TRBD2. In germline, CDR1 is LGHNA, CDR2 YSLEER. The CDR3 has 19 residues. CDR3 sequence: CASNQDWAGGLAGLGGQYF. The CDR3 DNA reads TGCGCCAGCAACCAAGATTGGGCAGGGGGACTAGCGGGATTAGGTGGGCAGTACTTC.

For this clonotype: A read error may be the cause here, since a much bigger clone is one base away. The chain has TRBV4-2 and TRBJ2-4; possibly TRBD2 for D (5 bases). The J call may be wrong; the DNA end is better matched by TRBJ2-7. Looked up from germline, CDR1 is LGHNA and CDR2 is YNFKEQ. This CDR3 comprises 14 residues. CDR3 coding DNA: TGTGCCAGCAGCGCCGGGAAAGTCCGAGGCGAGCAGTACTTC. It translates to CASSAGKVRGEQYF.

The chain carries TRBV18 and TRBJ2-1; D possibly corresponds to TRBD2 (6 bases). The CDR3 is 12 residues long. The V end lost 0 bases, the J end lost 9 bases, and 6 bases lay between the germline ends. The germline V gene encodes CDR1 KGHSH and CDR2 LQKENI. CDR3 nucleotide sequence: TGTGCCAGCTCACCACCGGGGGGTGAGCAGTTCTTC. Translated, it gives CASSPPGGEQFF.

The chain combines TRBV12-3 or TRBV12-4 with TRBJ2-6; 8 bases agree with TRBD1. The CDR3 length is 17 residues. V dropped 7 bases and J dropped 1; count of bases not matched to a gene: 9. The CDR3 loop is CASTLTGVSSGANVLTF. The CDR3 DNA reads as TGTGCCAGCACCCTGACAGGGGTGAGTTCTGGGGCCAACGTCCTGACTTTC.

The V and J genes are TRBV12-3 or TRBV12-4 and TRBJ2-1; TRBD1 or TRBD2 may be the D gene (6 bases each). V was shortened by 4 bases and J by 6 bases, with 16 bases between the two germline ends. This CDR3 is 15 amino acids long. This CDR3 is CASSSRGLQGNEQFF. The CDR3 bases are TGTGCCAGCAGTTCCCGGGGGCTGCAGGGCAATGAGCAGTTCTTC.

The table lists this clonotype with a few counts. V gene TRBV28 combines with J gene TRBJ2-1, with D possibly TRBD2 on 6 matching bases. The germline V gene encodes CDR1 MDHEN and CDR2 SYDVKM. The V end lost 5 bases, the J end lost 9 bases, and 17 bases lay between the germline ends. CDR3 length equals 14 residues. DNA of the CDR3: TGTGCCAGCAGTCCATCGAGGAGCGGGTTTGAGCAGTTCTTC. It encodes CASSPSRSGFEQFF.

This sequence joins TRBV14 and TRBJ2-1; a weak D match, TRBD2 (6 bases). V lost 2 bases, J lost 3 bases, and 11 bases lay in between. Germline CDR1 is SGHDN and CDR2 is FVKESK. This CDR3 has 15 residues. CDR3 coding DNA: TGTGCCAGCAGCCAACAAGGAGGGAGCTACAATGAGCAGTTCTTC. This encodes CASSQQGGSYNEQFF.

V and J are TRBV20-1 and TRBJ2-1, with 13 bases matching TRBD2. The CDR3 is 16 amino acids. After removal of 2 bases from V and 8 bases from J, the junction contained 9 bases not matched to a gene. Germline CDR1 and CDR2: DFQATT and SNEGSKA (reference sequence). CDR3 loop: CSARPGLAGVGDEQFF. The CDR3 bases are TGCAGTGCTAGACCAGGACTAGCGGGAGTTGGCGATGAGCAGTTCTTC.

This chain links TRBV6-5 with TRBJ2-1; the match to TRBD2 covers 13 bases. In germline, CDR1 is MNHEY, CDR2 SVGAGI. The CDR3 length is 16 residues. Losses at the gene ends were 8 bases for V and 10 bases for J; bases not matched to a gene: 14. CDR3 sequence reads: CASGEFIGTSGMEQFF. The CDR3 DNA reads TGTGCCAGCGGGGAGTTCATCGGGACTAGCGGGATGGAGCAGTTCTTC.

The chain joins TRBV7-6 to TRBJ1-5, with D hard to call. CDR3 length equals 13 residues. Looked up from germline, CDR1 is SGHVS and CDR2 is FNYEAQ. Trimming shortened V by 1 base and J by 7 bases, and 8 bases separated the two germline ends. CDR3 sequence: CASSLGSGQPQHF. The CDR3, as DNA: TGTGCCAGCAGCTTAGGGTCAGGCCAGCCCCAGCATTTT.

This sequence joins TRBV6-6 and TRBJ1-6, with 7 bases aligning to TRBD1. This CDR3 region has 13 residues. Germline-derived CDR1 and CDR2 are MNHNY and SVGAGI (reference sequence). The J segment lost 8 bases and the V segment lost 10 bases, leaving 8 bases of the junction unmatched. The CDR3 sequence: CATKTGEDSPLHF. The CDR3 DNA is TGTGCCACCAAAACAGGGGAAGATTCACCCCTCCACTTT.

The V and J genes are TRBV5-1 and TRBJ2-7; the match to TRBD2 covers 9 bases. Germline V CDR1 and CDR2: SGHRS, YFSETQ. The CDR3 totals 16 residues. After removal of 0 bases from V and 2 bases from J, the junction contained 6 bases not matched to a gene. CDR3 sequence: CASSLVRAGGTYEQYF. In nucleotides, the CDR3 is TGCGCCAGCAGCTTGGTCCGAGCGGGAGGCACCTACGAGCAGTACTTC.

This chain links TRBV12-3 or TRBV12-4 with TRBJ1-2, with D unresolved. V was cut by 3 bases and J by 5 bases, with 13 bases left in between. There are 14 residues in the CDR3. The DNA for the CDR3 is TGTGCCAGCAGTTTGGTCGGGGAGAGTTATGGCTACACCTTC. Protein sequence: CASSLVGESYGYTF.

The chain combines TRBV10-3 with TRBJ1-2; D is uncertain. CDR3 length: 11 residues. Germline V CDR1 and CDR2: ENHRY, SYGVKD. Between the trimmed V and J ends, which lost 4 bases and 6 bases, there was a span of 6 bases. The CDR3 loop is CAISARDGYTF. DNA for the CDR3: TGTGCCATCAGTGCGCGGGATGGCTACACCTTC.

The J gene is TRBJ1-4, the V gene TRBV29-1; D remains unclear. The CDR3 runs 17 residues. The germline V gene has CDR1 SQVTM and CDR2 ANQGSEA. V was pared by 0 bases and J by 2 bases, with 16 bases between. The CDR3, as DNA: TGCAGCGTTGAAGATCCCCTGGCGGGCCAGACTAATGAAAAACTGTTTTTT. Translation: CSVEDPLAGQTNEKLFF.

This clonotype was observed a handful of times. The chain joins TRBV20-1 to TRBJ2-5; TRBD2 agrees at 11 bases. This CDR3 region has 15 residues. V was pared by 4 bases and J by 11 bases, with 15 bases of the junction left unmatched. Germline V gene lookup returns CDR1 DFQATT and CDR2 SNEGSKA (reference sequence). DNA for the CDR3: TGCAGTGCTACCATCTCGCCGGGACTAGCGGAGGAGCAGTACTTC. It yields the protein CSATISPGLAEEQYF.

A note on this clonotype: Relative to the germline gene, one junction end is altered; a read error may explain this. The rearrangement links TRBV5-1 to TRBJ2-7; D is unclear. The CDR3 has 14 residues. CDR1 is SGHRS, CDR2 YFSETQ, per germline. The DNA for the CDR3 is TGCACCAGCAGTTTCCAGCCGAGCTCCTACGAGCAGTACTTC. Translated, it gives CTSSFQPSSYEQYF. The full variable domain, with the rest looked up from reference TRBV5-1 and TRBJ2-7, is KAGVTQTPRYLIKTRGQQVTLSCSPISGHRSVSWYQQTPGQGLQFLFEYFSETQRNKGNFPGRFSGRQFSNSRSEMNVSTLELGDSALYLCTSSFQPSSYEQYFGPGTRLTVT.

This clonotype was recorded at least ten times. The chain has TRBV29-1 and TRBJ2-5; unclear D gene. The CDR3 consists of 13 residues. V lost 2 bases to trimming and J lost 5 bases, with 12 bases between them. Germline V gives CDR1 SQVTM, CDR2 ANQGSEA. CDR3 loop: CSVELAARETQYF. The CDR3 nucleotides read TGCAGCGTTGAATTGGCCGCCCGGGAGACCCAGTACTTC. The entire variable domain, with the rest obtained from reference TRBV29-1 and TRBJ2-5, is as follows: SAVISQKPSRDICQRGTSLTIQCQVDSQVTMMFWYRQQPGQSLTLIATANQGSEATYESGFVIDKFPISRPNLTFSTLTVSNMSPEDSSIYLCSVELAARETQYFGPGTRLLVL.

A note on this clonotype: A much larger clone sits a single nucleotide away, making a read error possible. The rearrangement joins TRBV29-1 to TRBJ2-1; D remains ambiguous. The length of the CDR3 is 12 residues. CDR1 and CDR2 from the germline V gene are SQVTM and ANQGSEA. CDR3 nucleotide sequence: TGCAGCGTTGTAAGGAACCGGTATGAGCGGTTCTTC. Its protein product is CSVVRNRYERFF.

In DNA, the CDR3 is TGTGCCAGCTCACCAAGACTAGCGGGAGGTGCCTACGAGCAGTACTTC. As protein: CASSPRLAGGAYEQYF. J is TRBJ2-7 and V is TRBV18, with 13 positions matching TRBD2. V was pared by 2 bases and J by 2 bases, with 3 bases of the junction left unmatched. The CDR3 is made up of 16 amino acids. Per the germline V gene, CDR1 is KGHSH and CDR2 is LQKENI.

This clonotype was seen ten or more times. V usage is TRBV5-1 and J usage is TRBJ2-7; 7 positions agree with TRBD2. Unmatched junction bases numbered 10, after V lost 2 bases and J lost 2 bases. Germline loops: CDR1 SGHRS, CDR2 YFSETQ. The CDR3 consists of 16 residues. CDR3 protein: CASSFLRGAGAYEQYF. The CDR3 DNA is TGCGCCAGCAGCTTCCTGAGGGGTGCGGGGGCCTACGAGCAGTACTTC.